This TCR beta chain is from a study of blood T cell repertoires in COVID-19. About the research overall: Collection of acute and convalescent COVID-19 samples took place in the United States, Italy and Spain.

In the study's own analysis: Nucleated cell number was recorded as an estimate derived from reference gene primer amplification. Clones were read by immunoSEQ multiplex PCR, and TCRdb kept only the in-frame ones, dropping some. V and J calls plus clone size are reproduced from that table; the DNA served to infer D and trimming. The table includes around 220,000 clones, about 88% detected once. V gave up 1 base and J gave up 4 bases; unmatched junction bases: 9. Germline CDR1 and CDR2: SGHTA and FQGTGA. CDR3 size: 18 residues. The chain links TRBV7-3 to TRBJ2-2, with 10 positions matching TRBD2. The sequencing input was peripheral blood. The source of this sequence is a woman in her 40s who had recovered from COVID-19. This CDR3 reads CASSLSTSGESPTGELFF. CDR3 nucleotides: TGTGCCAGCAGCTTAAGTACTAGCGGGGAGTCGCCCACCGGGGAGCTGTTTTTT.